The next 27 T cell receptor beta chains were all read from a single sample in a study of T cell repertoires in cytomegalovirus infection. The antigens of these receptors remain unknown. One entry per CDR3 protein results from TCRdb running MiXCR on the reads. The profile shows about 400,000 distinct CDR3 sequences, about a third of them singletons. The starting material was cultured PBMCs, obtained from culture after CMV antigen stimulation. These receptors came from a human donor in good health (CMV status not recorded). Some clones in this sample may be carry-over from other donors' samples.

Worth noting for this clonotype: A clone one base away is much larger, so this may be a read error. The chain employs TRBV7-2 and TRBJ2-3; D is undetermined. Looked up from germline, CDR1 is SGHTA and CDR2 is FQGNSA. The ends were cut back, 5 bases at V and 6 bases at J, with 12 bases in the middle. The CDR3 spans 13 residues. CDR3 DNA sequence: TGTGCCAGCAGCCCCGCCATTTGGGATACGCAGTATTTT. Translation gives CASSPAIWDTQYF.

V is TRBV7-2 and J is TRBJ2-7; no clear D. The CDR3 sequence is 14 residues long. The germline gives CDR1 SGHTA, CDR2 FQGNSA. Trimming stripped 5 bases from V and 4 bases from J, with 15 bases between. In DNA, the CDR3 is TGTGCCAGCAGCCCTCCCCGCAGCCGATACGAGCAGTACTTC. Translation: CASSPPRSRYEQYF.

This clonotype has a handful of counts. This chain connects TRBV7-8 to TRBJ2-2; D might be TRBD1 (7 bases). CDR3 length: 16 amino acids. Germline CDR1 and CDR2: SGHVS and FQNEAQ. V lost 4 bases, J lost 5 bases, and 17 bases lay in between. The CDR3 DNA follows: TGTGCCAGCAGCTCGACGGTACAGGGGAGGACCGGGGAGCTGTTTTTT. Translation gives CASSSTVQGRTGELFF.

Only a few counts were recorded for this clonotype. The genes are TRBV4-3 and TRBJ2-5; the D gene is possibly TRBD2 (7 bases). Per germline, CDR1 LGHNA and CDR2 YSLEER. V was pared by 0 bases and J by 5 bases, with 13 bases between. This CDR3 spans 15 amino acids. The CDR3 sequence is CASSQDGRGWETQYF. The CDR3 DNA is TGCGCCAGCAGCCAAGATGGGAGGGGGTGGGAGACCCAGTACTTC.

This rearrangement joins TRBV11-2 to TRBJ2-2; 7 nucleotides line up with TRBD1. The CDR3 is 14 residues long. V shed 6 bases and J 6 bases; nucleotides not matched to a gene: 7. Germline-derived CDR1 and CDR2 are SGHAT and FQNNGV. As DNA, the CDR3 is TGTGCCAGCAGGAACAGGGGTGCGTCCGGGGAGCTGTTTTTT. This translates into CASRNRGASGELFF.

In this sample, this clonotype turned up a few times. The chain recombines TRBV19 with TRBJ2-3; TRBD2 matches at 10 bases. CDR3 length equals 21 residues. Germline CDR1 LNHDA, CDR2 SQIVND (reference sequence). J gave up 0 bases and V 4 bases, and 19 bases lay outside the gene matches. This CDR3 reads CASSTFRASGSWGPSTDTQYF. DNA of the CDR3: TGTGCCAGTAGTACATTTCGTGCTAGCGGGAGTTGGGGGCCAAGCACAGATACGCAGTATTTT.

This clonotype was seen a handful of times. The V call is TRBV7-8, the J call TRBJ2-5; perhaps TRBD2 as D (5 bases). Trimming pared 4 bases from V and 3 bases from J, leaving 12 bases between. The CDR3 is made up of 14 amino acids. Per germline, CDR1 SGHVS and CDR2 FQNEAQ. The CDR3 is CASSSGLREETQYF. The CDR3 DNA is TGTGCCAGCAGCTCAGGACTCCGTGAAGAGACCCAGTACTTC.

This clonotype was counted a few times. V is TRBV5-1 and J is TRBJ2-4, with 8 bases lining up with TRBD1. Trimming cost V 0 bases and J 3 bases; bases outside gene matches: 5. Germline V lookup: CDR1 SGHRS, CDR2 YFSETQ. The CDR3 spans 16 residues. The CDR3 sequence is CASSLGTGFGKNIQYF. The CDR3 DNA follows: TGCGCCAGCAGCTTGGGGACAGGGTTTGGCAAAAACATTCAGTACTTC.

This clonotype was counted at least ten times. The genes are TRBV7-9 and TRBJ2-5, with TRBD2 matching over 7 bases. The CDR3 has 13 residues. Germline V gene sequence: CDR1 SEHNR, CDR2 FQNEAQ (reference sequence). J was trimmed by 5 bases and V by 3 bases; bases with no gene match: 3. The DNA of the CDR3 is TGTGCCAGCAGCTTTAGCGGGTCGGAGACCCAGTACTTC. This translates into CASSFSGSETQYF.

The chain is built from TRBV29-1 and TRBJ2-2; TRBD2 matches 11 bases. With 4 bases clipped from V and 6 bases from J, the junction kept 4 bases outside the gene matches. Germline CDR1 SQVTM, CDR2 ANQGSEA. The CDR3 length is 14 residues. CDR3 sequence reads: CSVVLAGVSGELFF. The CDR3, as DNA: TGCAGCGTTGTACTAGCGGGAGTTTCCGGGGAGCTGTTTTTT.

The chain combines TRBV20-1 with TRBJ1-2, with TRBD1 as a possible D gene (5 bases). Trimming cost V 5 bases and J 1 base, with 11 bases left between them. This CDR3 has 13 residues. Germline V lookup: CDR1 DFQATT, CDR2 SNEGSKA (reference sequence). In DNA, the CDR3 is TGCAGTGCTTCCATGGGGGGTAACTATGGCTACACCTTC. This codes for CSASMGGNYGYTF.

The CDR3 reads CASSSRTDNEQFF. In nucleotides, the CDR3 is TGTGCCAGCAGCTCCCGGACTGACAATGAGCAGTTCTTC. The chain carries TRBV11-2 and TRBJ2-1; maybe TRBD2 (5 bases). Germline V gene data show CDR1 as SGHAT and CDR2 as FQNNGV. The CDR3 sequence is 13 residues long. V shed 4 bases and J shed 5 bases, with 9 bases lying between them.

This clonotype was found many times. The chain employs TRBV27 and TRBJ2-6; 9 bases line up with TRBD1. V lost 6 bases and J lost 0; bases outside the gene matches: 3. The germline CDR1 and CDR2 sequences are MNHEY and SMNVEV (reference sequence). The CDR3 is made up of 16 amino acids. The chain's CDR3 is CASRQGASSGANVLTF. The CDR3 bases are TGTGCCAGCAGACAGGGGGCGAGCTCTGGGGCCAACGTCCTGACTTTC.

The V call is TRBV7-2, the J call TRBJ2-7; D ambiguous. This CDR3 comprises 15 residues. The germline V and J ends were trimmed by 5 bases and 0 bases, with 14 bases remaining between them. Germline V gene sequence: CDR1 SGHTA, CDR2 FQGNSA. The CDR3 spells CASSLRPLYSYEQYF. The CDR3 DNA reads as TGTGCCAGCAGCCTCCGGCCTCTCTACTCCTACGAGCAGTACTTC.

The rearrangement links TRBV10-1 to TRBJ2-3; 7 nucleotides line up with TRBD2. Per germline, CDR1 WNHNN and CDR2 SYGVQD (reference sequence). V gave up 6 bases and J gave up 2 bases; unmatched junction bases: 8. The CDR3 extends over 15 amino acids. Here the CDR3 DNA reads TGCGCCAGCAGCCTGGCGGGAGCCACCACAGATACGCAGTATTTT. Translation gives CASSLAGATTDTQYF.

The chain is built from TRBV19 and TRBJ2-1, with 9 bases aligning to TRBD2. The CDR3 has 14 residues. After removal of 5 bases from V and 5 bases from J, the junction contained 4 bases not matched to a gene. The germline V gene encodes CDR1 LNHDA and CDR2 SQIVND (reference sequence). The DNA of the CDR3 is TGTGCCAGTAGTTGGGGGACTAGCCACAATGAGCAGTTCTTC. Amino acid sequence: CASSWGTSHNEQFF.

This clonotype was found a few times. This rearrangement joins TRBV5-6 to TRBJ2-5; the D call may be TRBD1 or TRBD2 (7 bases each). V was cut by 4 bases and J by 5 bases, with 21 bases left in between. This CDR3 region has 16 residues. Germline CDR1 reads SGHDT; CDR2 reads YYEEEE. CDR3 loop: CASSPSRGGWRETQYF. CDR3 bases: TGTGCCAGCAGCCCCAGCAGGGGGGGATGGCGGGAGACCCAGTACTTC.

This clonotype was observed a handful of times. A read error may produce the germline difference seen at one junction end. The V call is TRBV7-7, the J call TRBJ2-3; D uncertain. This CDR3 has 18 residues. CDR1 SSHAT and CDR2 FNYEAQ come from the germline V gene (reference sequence). CDR3 protein: CASSLGGPGSGVGDTQYF. The CDR3 bases are TGTGCTAGCAGCTTAGGCGGACCCGGGTCCGGCGTTGGAGATACGCAGTATTTT.

This clonotype appeared once. The CDR3 DNA follows: TGTGCCAGCAGCGGTCCAGCGGGACCTAGTGTCACCCAGTACTTC. Translation gives CASSGPAGPSVTQYF. The V call is TRBV7-6, the J call TRBJ2-5, with 7 bases lining up with TRBD2. Germline V gene lookup returns CDR1 SGHVS and CDR2 FNYEAQ. The CDR3 is made up of 15 amino acids. Trimming at V came to 5 bases and at J to 8 bases, leaving 14 bases not matched to a gene.

The rearrangement links TRBV20-1 to TRBJ1-2, with 9 bases that match TRBD1. Trimming took 6 bases from V and 2 from J; bases not matched to a gene: 4. CDR3 size: 13 residues. CDR1 is DFQATT and CDR2 is SNEGSKA in the germline V gene (reference sequence). CDR3 sequence: CSARDRENYGYTF. The DNA for the CDR3 is TGCAGTGCCAGGGACAGGGAGAACTATGGCTACACCTTC.

This clonotype was seen a few times. The CDR3 DNA follows: TGTGCCATCGGAGGGGGAACAGATACGCAGTATTTT. Residues: CAIGGGTDTQYF. The chain employs TRBV10-3 and TRBJ2-3, with D possibly being TRBD1 or TRBD2 (6 bases each). Trimming cost V 8 bases and J 3 bases, with 9 bases left between them. CDR3 length: 12 amino acids. Germline CDR1 reads ENHRY; CDR2 reads SYGVKD.

V gene TRBV12-3 or TRBV12-4 combines with J gene TRBJ2-7; the D gene is possibly TRBD1 (5 bases). The V end lost 6 bases, the J end lost 5 bases, and 11 bases lay between the germline ends. The length of the CDR3 is 12 residues. In nucleotides, the CDR3 is TGTGCCAGCAGCCTGACAGCAAACGAGCAGTACTTC. Translating gives CASSLTANEQYF.

The J gene is TRBJ1-1, the V gene TRBV12-3 or TRBV12-4; a weak D match, TRBD1 (5 bases). There are 13 residues in the CDR3. The germline V and J ends were trimmed by 4 bases and 3 bases, with 9 bases remaining between them. The chain's CDR3 is CASSSTGDTEAFF. The CDR3 DNA follows: TGTGCCAGCAGTTCAACAGGTGACACTGAAGCTTTCTTT.

The rearrangement uses TRBV7-2 and TRBJ2-1; unclear D gene. Deletions cut 5 bases from V and 6 bases from J, with 17 bases between. Germline assignment: CDR1 SGHTA and CDR2 FQGNSA. The CDR3 consists of 15 residues. CDR3: CASSPSNERTNEQFF. The CDR3 bases are TGTGCCAGCAGCCCCTCGAACGAGAGGACCAATGAGCAGTTCTTC. The full variable domain, completed using reference TRBV7-2 and TRBJ2-1, is GAGVSQSPSNKVTEKGKDVELRCDPISGHTALYWYRQSLGQGLEFLIYFQGNSAPDKSGLPSDRFSAERTGGSVSTLTIQRTQQEDSAVYLCASSPSNERTNEQFFGPGTRLTVL.

This clonotype was counted only a few times. V and J are TRBV7-2 and TRBJ1-5, with TRBD1 matching 7 bases. V was pared by 5 bases and J by 3 bases, with 13 bases of the junction left unmatched. CDR3 length: 17 amino acids. CDR1 is SGHTA, CDR2 FQGNSA, per germline. In DNA form, the CDR3 reads TGTGCCAGCAGCATTACCGGGACAGCGCTGAACAATCAGCCCCAGCATTTT. Translation gives CASSITGTALNNQPQHF. The full variable domain, rest sourced from reference TRBV7-2 and TRBJ1-5, is GAGVSQSPSNKVTEKGKDVELRCDPISGHTALYWYRQSLGQGLEFLIYFQGNSAPDKSGLPSDRFSAERTGGSVSTLTIQRTQQEDSAVYLCASSITGTALNNQPQHFGDGTRLSIL.

The rearrangement joins TRBV19 to TRBJ1-2; TRBD1 aligns across 8 bases. The V gene end was trimmed by 8 bases and the J gene end by 8 bases; junction bases not matched to a gene: 7. The CDR3 has 12 amino acids. CDR1 is LNHDA, CDR2 SQIVND, per germline (reference sequence). The CDR3 is CASGQGAGGYTF. In DNA, the CDR3 is TGTGCCAGTGGCCAGGGGGCTGGCGGCTACACCTTC.

This clonotype was observed a few times. V and J are TRBV7-2 and TRBJ2-2; D possibly matches TRBD1 or TRBD2 (5 bases each). Trimming removed 6 bases from V and 2 bases from J, with 19 bases in between. The CDR3 is 17 amino acids. CDR1 and CDR2 from the germline V gene are SGHTA and FQGNSA. The CDR3 DNA follows: TGTGCCAGCAGTCACTCCCCCCCGGGGCCCAACACCGGGGAGCTGTTTTTT. This translates into CASSHSPPGPNTGELFF.